This is a list of T cell receptor beta chains from one sample in a study of blood T cell repertoires in COVID-19. Clones were read by immunoSEQ multiplex PCR, and TCRdb kept only the in-frame ones, dropping some. This sample carries more than 50,000 clones, roughly 87% of them seen once, and the ten largest clones take approximately 4.9%. The sequenced sample consisted of peripheral blood. These receptors all stem from a man between 60 and 75 years old with active COVID-19. Each CDR3 is given with its conserved first and last residue. D genes are given only for firm matches. Clone size is given for some rows only: seen once, a few or many times, or a class if the clone is expanded.

j_gene,abundance,v_gene,d_gene,CDR3nt,CDR3aa
TRBJ1-3,-,TRBV3-1/TRBV3-2,-,TGTGCCAGCAGCCAAGAAAGGACACCCGGAAACACCATATATTTT,CASSQERTPGNTIYF
TRBJ1-2,-,TRBV19,-,TGTGCCAGTAGTATATCCTTCTCCTACACCTTC,CASSISFSYTF
TRBJ2-5,-,TRBV5-1,TRBD2,TGCGCCAGCAGCTCGGATACAGCGGGAGCGTTCCAAGAGACCCAGTACTTC,CASSSDTAGAFQETQYF
TRBJ2-5,-,TRBV10-3,TRBD2,TGTGCCATCAGTGAGGGACTAGCGGGAGGAGAGACCCAGTACTTC,CAISEGLAGGETQYF
TRBJ2-7,-,TRBV5-6,TRBD2,TGTGCCAGCAGCCCTAGCGGGGTCAACTACGAGCAGTACTTC,CASSPSGVNYEQYF
TRBJ2-5,-,TRBV18,-,TGTGCCAGCTCACCACTCCGGGGGTGGGAAGAGACCCAGTACTTC,CASSPLRGWEETQYF
TRBJ2-1,-,TRBV6-4,TRBD2,TGTGCCAGCAGTCCCGGACTAGCGGGAGGGGGTGAGCAGTTCTTC,CASSPGLAGGGEQFF
TRBJ2-7,-,TRBV28,-,TGTGCCAGCATCCCGGGTGGACAGCCGCTCTTCTACGAGCAGTACTTC,CASIPGGQPLFYEQYF
TRBJ2-5,-,TRBV5-1,TRBD2,TGCGCCAGCTGCCCGGGACTAGCGGGACGGGAGACCCAGTACTTC,CASCPGLAGRETQYF
TRBJ2-4,-,TRBV7-8,-,TGTGCCAGCAGCTCCCAGGGTCCCAAAAACATTCAGTACTTC,CASSSQGPKNIQYF
TRBJ2-5,-,TRBV27,TRBD1,TGTGCCAGCAGCCAGGACAGGGGGCTGGGGACCCAGTACTTC,CASSQDRGLGTQYF
TRBJ1-4,-,TRBV18,TRBD1,TGTGCCAGCTCAGACGGACAGGGGTGGAGTGAAAAACTGTTTTTT,CASSDGQGWSEKLFF
TRBJ2-5,-,TRBV7-2,TRBD1,TGTGCCAGCACCTTGATGGGACAGGGAAGCGAGACCCAGTACTTC,CASTLMGQGSETQYF
TRBJ2-2,-,TRBV9,-,TGTGCCAGCAGGGCCGTTGTAAGTGGACATGTCGGGGAGCTGTTTTTT,CASRAVVSGHVGELFF
TRBJ2-7,-,TRBV5-1,TRBD1,TGCGCCAGCAGAGCGACCGGGACAGGCTCCTACGAGCAGTACTTC,CASRATGTGSYEQYF
TRBJ2-3,-,TRBV24-1,TRBD2,TGTGCCACCAGTGATCCCCTTGGGCTAGCGGGAGATACGCAGTATTTT,CATSDPLGLAGDTQYF
TRBJ1-2,-,TRBV7-9,TRBD1,TGTGCCAGCAGCTTCCAGGGGACAGGGCGATTCCATGGCTACACCTTC,CASSFQGTGRFHGYTF
TRBJ2-7,-,TRBV18,TRBD2,TGTGCCAGCTCACCCCGGTGGAGCGGGGGGGGCGAGCAGTACTTC,CASSPRWSGGGEQYF
TRBJ2-3,once,TRBV6-5,TRBD2,TGTGCCAGCAGTCCTTTAGCGGGAGGCACAGATACGCAGTATTTT,CASSPLAGGTDTQYF
TRBJ1-3,-,TRBV28,-,TGTGCCAGCAGTTTCCTCCGGGGGGCTGGAAACACCATATATTTT,CASSFLRGAGNTIYF
TRBJ2-7,-,TRBV7-2,-,TGTGCCAGCAGCTTAGACTCTAGCACCTACGAGCAGTACTTC,CASSLDSSTYEQYF
TRBJ2-5,-,TRBV9,TRBD2,TGTGCCAGCAGCGCGGGACTAGCGTCCAACAGGGGGACCCAGTACTTC,CASSAGLASNRGTQYF
TRBJ2-7,-,TRBV2,TRBD2,TGTGCCGGCAGGGAGGGCGCCTACGAGCAGTACTTC,CAGREGAYEQYF
TRBJ2-1,once,TRBV7-2,-,TGTGCCAGCAGCTTATCTCTACGTAAGGACAGCTCCTACAATGAGCAGTTCTTC,CASSLSLRKDSSYNEQFF
TRBJ1-1,-,TRBV9,TRBD1,TGTGCCAGCAGCGGTCGACAGGGGGCAAGGACTGAAGCTTTCTTT,CASSGRQGARTEAFF
TRBJ2-5,once,TRBV5-6,-,TGTGCCAGCAGCTTGTTCGGGGGTCGGCAAGAGACCCAGTACTTC,CASSLFGGRQETQYF
TRBJ2-5,-,TRBV6-6,-,TGTGCCAGCAGCCAGTATCGAGAGGGCCAGACCCAGTACTTC,CASSQYREGQTQYF
TRBJ1-1,-,TRBV5-4,TRBD1,TGTGCCAGCAGCCCAGGGACAGGGGACGACACTGAAGCTTTCTTT,CASSPGTGDDTEAFF
TRBJ1-4,once,TRBV27,TRBD1,TGTGCCAGCAGTTCCTACAGGGGGCCTCATGAAAAACTGTTTTTT,CASSSYRGPHEKLFF
TRBJ2-7,-,TRBV28,-,TGTGCCAGCAGTAGTTGGGGACAAGTCTACGAGCAGTACTTC,CASSSWGQVYEQYF
TRBJ1-1,-,TRBV6-5,TRBD1,TGTGCCAGCAGCCTTGAAGGACAGGCGACTGAAGCTTTCTTT,CASSLEGQATEAFF
TRBJ2-7,-,TRBV30,-,TGTGCTGCTTCCTACTTGTCCTACGAGCAGTACTTC,CAASYLSYEQYF
TRBJ2-3,-,TRBV11-2,-,TGTGCCAGCAGCTTAGTTCTCCCCGGGGATACGCAGTATTTT,CASSLVLPGDTQYF
TRBJ2-7,-,TRBV11-2,TRBD1,TGTGCCAGCAGCTTCCACGGACAGGGTAATCTGTACTTC,CASSFHGQGNLYF
TRBJ2-7,-,TRBV7-2,-,TGTGCCAGCAGCCCAAACAGCGAGCAGTACTTC,CASSPNSEQYF
TRBJ2-1,-,TRBV28,TRBD1,TGTGCCAGCAGTTTGGTACAGGGGGCGTACAATGAGCAGTTCTTC,CASSLVQGAYNEQFF
TRBJ2-5,-,TRBV7-8,-,TGTGCCAGCAGCTTAGGGGGCGGCAGGGCTCAAGAGACCCAGTACTTC,CASSLGGGRAQETQYF
TRBJ2-7,-,TRBV10-1,-,TGCGCCAGCAGCCCCCCTTTGTGGCGGGACTCCTACGAGCAGTACTTC,CASSPPLWRDSYEQYF
TRBJ2-7,-,TRBV2,TRBD1,TGTGCCAGCAGAGGGACAGGGGTTGTGGGCGAGCAGTACTTC,CASRGTGVVGEQYF
TRBJ2-5,-,TRBV7-2,TRBD2,TGTGCCAGCAGTCAGCGGGAGGCTGAGACCCAGTACTTC,CASSQREAETQYF
TRBJ2-3,-,TRBV9,TRBD2,TGTGCCAGCAGCGTAGCCGGGACTAGCCAGCCAACAGATACGCAGTATTTT,CASSVAGTSQPTDTQYF
TRBJ2-7,medium-sized,TRBV4-1,-,TGCGCCAGCAGCCAAGATATACAGGATCCCTACGAGCAGTACTTC,CASSQDIQDPYEQYF
TRBJ1-3,-,TRBV19,-,TGTGCCAGTACAAGGGGCGGCTCTGGAAACACCATATATTTT,CASTRGGSGNTIYF
TRBJ2-7,-,TRBV2,TRBD2,TGTGCCAGCAGTGGGACTAGCGGTACCTACGAGCAGTACTTC,CASSGTSGTYEQYF
TRBJ2-1,-,TRBV5-1,-,TGCGCCAGCAGCTTGGCCCCGGGCTCCTACAATGAGCAGTTCTTC,CASSLAPGSYNEQFF